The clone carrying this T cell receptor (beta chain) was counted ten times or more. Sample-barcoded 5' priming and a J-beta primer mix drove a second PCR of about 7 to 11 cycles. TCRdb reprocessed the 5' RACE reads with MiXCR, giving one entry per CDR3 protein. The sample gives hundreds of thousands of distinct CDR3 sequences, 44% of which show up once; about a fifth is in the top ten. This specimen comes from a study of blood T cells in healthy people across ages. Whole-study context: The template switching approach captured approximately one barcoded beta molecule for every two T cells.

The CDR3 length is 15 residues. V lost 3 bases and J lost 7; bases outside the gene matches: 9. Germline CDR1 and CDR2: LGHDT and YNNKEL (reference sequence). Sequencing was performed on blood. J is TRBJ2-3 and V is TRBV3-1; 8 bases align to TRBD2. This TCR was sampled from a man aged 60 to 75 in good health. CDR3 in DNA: TGTGCCAGCAGCCAGTTTACGGGGGGGTCGAATACGCAGTATTTT. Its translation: CASSQFTGGSNTQYF.